Described below is a single T cell receptor beta chain sequence and its context. Its antigen is not known. This sample stems from a study of cytomegalovirus exposure and HLA in healthy donors. Across the study: The study placed about 81% of its approximately 430 genotyped donors in the Caucasian-associated ancestry cluster. Study-wide results and limits: Accurate prediction of most subjects' HLA-A and HLA-B alleles from TCR beta sequences was reported. A later look showed TCR association rates differing by HLA locus, highest for DRB1 and lowest for HLA-C. No immune exposure information besides CMV serostatus was available.

PCR involved 60 Vbeta and 13 Jbeta primers. Method: immunoSEQ multiplex PCR; TCRdb's copy keeps in-frame clones and lacks some. The data show around 130,000 clones, with roughly 70% seen just once and 6.6% held by the top ten. V lost 8 bases and J lost 6; bases outside the gene matches: 6. The CDR3 extends over 13 amino acids. Germline-derived CDR1 and CDR2 are MNHEY and SMNVEV (reference sequence). The chain employs TRBV27 and TRBJ2-7; the match to TRBD1 covers 11 bases. This TCR was sampled from a man aged 35 to 55 in good health and CMV-seropositive. Material for sequencing was PBMCs. The CDR3 sequence: CASVGQGAGEQYF. CDR3 bases: TGTGCCAGCGTCGGACAGGGGGCCGGCGAGCAGTACTTC.